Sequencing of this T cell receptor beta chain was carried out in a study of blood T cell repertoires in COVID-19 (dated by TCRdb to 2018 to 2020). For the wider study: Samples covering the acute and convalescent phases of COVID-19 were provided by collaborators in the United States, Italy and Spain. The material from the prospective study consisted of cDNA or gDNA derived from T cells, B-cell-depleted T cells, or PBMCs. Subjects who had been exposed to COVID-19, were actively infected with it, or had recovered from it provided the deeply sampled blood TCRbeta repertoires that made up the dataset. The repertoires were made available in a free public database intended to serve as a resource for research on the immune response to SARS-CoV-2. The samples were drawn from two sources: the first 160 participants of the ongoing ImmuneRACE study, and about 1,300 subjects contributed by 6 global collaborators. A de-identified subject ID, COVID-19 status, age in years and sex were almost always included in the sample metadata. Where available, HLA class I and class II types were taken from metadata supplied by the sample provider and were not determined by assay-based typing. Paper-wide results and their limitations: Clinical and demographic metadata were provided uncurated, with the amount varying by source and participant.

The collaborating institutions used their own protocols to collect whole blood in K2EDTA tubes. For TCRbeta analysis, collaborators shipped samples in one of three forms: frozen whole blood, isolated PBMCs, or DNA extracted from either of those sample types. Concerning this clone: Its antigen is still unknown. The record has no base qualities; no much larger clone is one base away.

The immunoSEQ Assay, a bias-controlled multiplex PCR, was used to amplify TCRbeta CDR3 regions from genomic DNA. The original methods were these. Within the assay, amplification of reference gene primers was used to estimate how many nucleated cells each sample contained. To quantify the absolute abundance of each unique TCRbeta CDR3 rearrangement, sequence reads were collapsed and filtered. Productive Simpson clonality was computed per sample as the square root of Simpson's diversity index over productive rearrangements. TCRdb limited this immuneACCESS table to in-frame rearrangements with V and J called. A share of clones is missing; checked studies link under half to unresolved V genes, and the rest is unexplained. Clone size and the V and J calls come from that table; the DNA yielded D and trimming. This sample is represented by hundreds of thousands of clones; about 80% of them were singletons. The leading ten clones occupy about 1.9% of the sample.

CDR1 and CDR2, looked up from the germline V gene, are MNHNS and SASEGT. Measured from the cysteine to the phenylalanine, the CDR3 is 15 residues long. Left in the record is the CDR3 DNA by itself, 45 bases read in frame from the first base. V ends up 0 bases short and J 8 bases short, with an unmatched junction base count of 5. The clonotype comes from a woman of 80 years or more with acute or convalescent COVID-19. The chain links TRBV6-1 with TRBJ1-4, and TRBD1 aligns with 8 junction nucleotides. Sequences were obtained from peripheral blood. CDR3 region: CASSEATGAREKLFF. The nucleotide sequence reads TGTGCCAGCAGTGAAGCGACAGGGGCACGGGAAAAACTGTTTTTT.